One sample yielded the 20 T cell receptor beta chains listed below, sequenced in a study of T cell responses to AZD1222 COVID-19 vaccine. TCRdb keeps only in-frame clones here, not all; method: immunoSEQ multiplex PCR. The data hold about 100,000 clones, with approximately 87% observed a single time. This material consisted of peripheral blood, taken on day 0 of AZD1222 vaccination. These receptors all stem from an adult in good health.

This sequence joins TRBV2 and TRBJ1-6, with 7 bases lining up with TRBD1. The CDR3 length is 14 residues. The trim removed 8 bases at V and 5 bases at J, leaving 6 bases unmatched. The V gene's germline CDR1 is SNHLY and CDR2 FYNNEI. CDR3: CASGRDRDNSPLHF. CDR3 DNA sequence: TGTGCCAGCGGCCGGGACAGAGATAATTCACCCCTCCACTTT.

V usage is TRBV5-1 and J usage is TRBJ2-7, with no clear D. V was trimmed by 0 bases and J by 1 base, leaving 11 bases between them. Germline lookup yields CDR1 SGHRS and CDR2 YFSETQ. The CDR3 is 15 amino acids. This CDR3 reads CASSLGGSGSYEQYF. The CDR3 DNA reads as TGCGCCAGCAGCTTGGGAGGTAGTGGGTCCTACGAGCAGTACTTC. Based on the CDR3 plus reference TRBV5-1 and TRBJ2-7, the full variable domain is KAGVTQTPRYLIKTRGQQVTLSCSPISGHRSVSWYQQTPGQGLQFLFEYFSETQRNKGNFPGRFSGRQFSNSRSEMNVSTLELGDSALYLCASSLGGSGSYEQYFGPGTRLTVT.

This clone has just a few counts. This chain links TRBV19 with TRBJ2-2; D is unresolved. The CDR3 contains 14 residues. The germline V gene encodes CDR1 LNHDA and CDR2 SQIVND (reference sequence). Trimming removed 3 bases from V and 6 bases from J, with 11 bases in between. In DNA, the CDR3 is TGTGCCAGTAGTATCACCAGTGCGCCCGGGGAGCTGTTTTTT. Translating it yields CASSITSAPGELFF.

The table lists this clone with many counts. V usage is TRBV5-1 and J usage is TRBJ1-2; D ambiguous. V dropped 3 bases and J dropped 3 bases, with 18 bases sitting between them. The germline CDR1 and CDR2 sequences are SGHRS and YFSETQ. The CDR3 has 16 residues. The CDR3 DNA reads TGCGCCAGCAGCTGGACCCCGGATAGGGCAGACTATGGCTACACCTTC. It encodes CASSWTPDRADYGYTF.

The chain uses TRBV5-1 and TRBJ1-1; D might be TRBD1 (6 bases). The CDR3 runs 16 residues. V gave up 3 bases and J gave up 3 bases, with 18 bases separating them. CDR1 is SGHRS, CDR2 YFSETQ, per germline. This chain's CDR3 is CASSSPARTEHTEAFF. For the CDR3, the DNA is TGCGCCAGCAGCTCACCAGCTAGGACAGAGCACACTGAAGCTTTCTTT.

V usage is TRBV6-5 and J usage is TRBJ1-1, with 8 bases lining up with TRBD1. Germline-derived CDR1 and CDR2 are MNHEY and SVGAGI. The CDR3 extends over 13 amino acids. The ends lost 5 bases at V and 5 bases at J; junction bases unmatched: 4. CDR3 nucleotides: TGTGCCAGCAGTAGTCAGGGGGCAACTGAAGCTTTCTTT. Translation gives CASSSQGATEAFF.

The rearrangement joins TRBV11-1 to TRBJ1-2; 8 nucleotides line up with TRBD1. Germline CDR1 reads SGHAT; CDR2 reads FQDESV (reference sequence). J gave up 2 bases and V 5 bases, and 10 bases lay outside the gene matches. The CDR3 contains 16 residues. The CDR3 region is CASSRRTGPINYGYTF. CDR3 in DNA: TGTGCCAGCAGCCGGAGGACAGGGCCTATCAACTATGGCTACACCTTC.

The chain is built from TRBV12-3 or TRBV12-4 and TRBJ1-4; unclear D gene. The CDR3 is made up of 12 amino acids. The ends were cut back, 3 bases at V and 8 bases at J, with 7 bases in the middle. The DNA of the CDR3 is TGTGCCAGCAGTTTCTCCCGAGAAAAACTGTTTTTT. Residues: CASSFSREKLFF.

The chain combines TRBV7-9 with TRBJ2-7; TRBD2 agrees at 7 bases. Germline V gives CDR1 SEHNR, CDR2 FQNEAQ (reference sequence). CDR3 length: 14 residues. V was clipped by 2 bases and J by 4 bases; unmatched bases: 5. CDR3 sequence: CASSLSGMVYEQYF. The CDR3 DNA is TGTGCCAGCAGCTTAAGCGGGATGGTGTACGAGCAGTACTTC.

The genes are TRBV5-1 and TRBJ2-7; a weak D match, TRBD1 (6 bases). CDR3 length: 15 amino acids. V was pared by 1 base and J by 5 bases, with 16 bases between. Germline CDR1 and CDR2: SGHRS and YFSETQ. CDR3 amino acids: CASSLTGSPEDEQYF. CDR3 in DNA: TGCGCCAGCAGCTTGACAGGGTCTCCCGAAGACGAGCAGTACTTC.

V and J are TRBV4-1 and TRBJ1-1, with D hard to call. The V gene lost 1 base and the J gene lost 1 base, with 13 bases spanning the gap. Germline V gives CDR1 MGHRA, CDR2 YSYEKL. The CDR3 runs 16 residues. Here the CDR3 reads CASSQAFGSKNTEAFF. DNA of the CDR3: TGCGCCAGCAGCCAAGCATTCGGCAGCAAGAACACTGAAGCTTTCTTT.

The chain is built from TRBV7-8 and TRBJ1-1, with TRBD1 matching 8 bases. Germline V gives CDR1 SGHVS, CDR2 FQNEAQ. The CDR3 length is 19 residues. J was trimmed by 5 bases and V by 6 bases; bases with no gene match: 23. The CDR3, as DNA: TGTGCCAGCAGTCCCACATATTATCGAGACAGGGGTAGGCGGACTGAAGCTTTCTTT. As protein: CASSPTYYRDRGRRTEAFF.

The genes are TRBV3-1 (or the pseudogene TRBV3-2) and TRBJ1-1; D gene ambiguous. The V and J ends lost 6 bases and 1 base respectively, with 15 bases between them. This CDR3 spans 15 amino acids. CDR1 and CDR2 (germline): LGHDT, YNNKEL (reference sequence). In DNA, the CDR3 is TGTGCCAGCAGGCTCGCCCTTTCATCGAACACTGAAGCTTTCTTT. Its protein product is CASRLALSSNTEAFF.

The V call is TRBV5-1, the J call TRBJ1-6; 8 nucleotides align to TRBD1. Trimming cost V 0 bases and J 8 bases; bases outside gene matches: 4. The length of the CDR3 is 15 residues. Germline V lookup: CDR1 SGHRS, CDR2 YFSETQ. In DNA form, the CDR3 reads TGCGCCAGCAGCTTGGCCCCAGGGGGCGATTCACCCCTCCACTTT. Its translation: CASSLAPGGDSPLHF.

The rearrangement joins TRBV3-1 (or the pseudogene TRBV3-2) to TRBJ1-2; TRBD1 is a possible D gene (5 bases). The V end lost 2 bases, the J end lost 9 bases, and 13 bases lay between the germline ends. This CDR3 is built from 13 residues. Germline CDR1 LGHDT, CDR2 YNNKEL (reference sequence). The CDR3 coding sequence is TGTGCCAGCAGCCAACGTAGACAGTGGAGCTACACCTTC. It specifies CASSQRRQWSYTF.

J is TRBJ1-2 and V is TRBV19, with 8 bases that match TRBD1. V lost 6 bases, J lost 4 bases, and 10 bases stayed unmatched. The V gene's germline CDR1 is LNHDA and CDR2 SQIVND (reference sequence). The CDR3 has 15 amino acids. The CDR3 loop is CASSLGTGSFYGYTF. The CDR3 coding sequence is TGTGCCAGTAGCCTCGGGACAGGCAGTTTCTATGGCTACACCTTC.

The rearrangement uses TRBV4-3 and TRBJ1-6; D uncertain. Germline V CDR1 and CDR2: LGHNA, YSLEER. Trimming cost V 4 bases and J 0 bases, with 10 bases left between them. The CDR3 is 16 residues long. CDR3 DNA: TGCGCCAGCAGCCTGGGCCGGAACTCCTATAATTCACCCCTCCACTTT. Protein: CASSLGRNSYNSPLHF.

This chain uses TRBV30 with TRBJ1-1; TRBD1 agrees at 7 bases. V dropped 2 bases and J dropped 6; count of bases not matched to a gene: 3. The CDR3 covers 12 residues. In germline, CDR1 is GTSNPN, CDR2 SVGIG (reference sequence). The CDR3 DNA is TGTGCCTGGAGTCAGCAGGGGGCTGAAGCTTTCTTT. Protein sequence: CAWSQQGAEAFF.

The V call is TRBV5-1, the J call TRBJ1-1; D unresolved. The V end lost 0 bases, the J end lost 1 base, and 13 bases lay between the germline ends. The germline gives CDR1 SGHRS, CDR2 YFSETQ. The CDR3 runs to 16 residues. CDR3 loop: CASSLGTLWENTEAFF. In DNA, the CDR3 is TGCGCCAGCAGCTTGGGCACTCTCTGGGAGAACACTGAAGCTTTCTTT.

The chain uses TRBV24-1 and TRBJ2-3; 9 nucleotides align to TRBD1. The germline V gene has CDR1 KGHDR and CDR2 SFDVKD. V dropped 4 bases and J dropped 2; count of bases not matched to a gene: 6. The CDR3 has 16 amino acids. The chain's CDR3 is CATSDPGQGDTDTQYF. CDR3 DNA: TGTGCCACCAGTGACCCGGGACAGGGAGACACAGATACGCAGTATTTT.